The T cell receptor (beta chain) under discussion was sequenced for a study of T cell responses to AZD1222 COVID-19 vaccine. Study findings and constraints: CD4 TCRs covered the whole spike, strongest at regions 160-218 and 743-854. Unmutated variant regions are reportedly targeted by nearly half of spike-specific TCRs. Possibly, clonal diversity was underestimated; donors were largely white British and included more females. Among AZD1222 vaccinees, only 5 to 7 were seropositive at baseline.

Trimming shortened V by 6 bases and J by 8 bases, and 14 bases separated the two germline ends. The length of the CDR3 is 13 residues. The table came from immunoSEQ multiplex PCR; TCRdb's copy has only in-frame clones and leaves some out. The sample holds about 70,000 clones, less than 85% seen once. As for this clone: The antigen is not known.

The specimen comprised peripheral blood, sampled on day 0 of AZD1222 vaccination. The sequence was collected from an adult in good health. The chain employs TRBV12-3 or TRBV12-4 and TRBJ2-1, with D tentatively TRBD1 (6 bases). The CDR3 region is CASRVQGRDEQFF. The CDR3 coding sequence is TGTGCCAGCAGGGTACAGGGTAGAGATGAGCAGTTCTTC.